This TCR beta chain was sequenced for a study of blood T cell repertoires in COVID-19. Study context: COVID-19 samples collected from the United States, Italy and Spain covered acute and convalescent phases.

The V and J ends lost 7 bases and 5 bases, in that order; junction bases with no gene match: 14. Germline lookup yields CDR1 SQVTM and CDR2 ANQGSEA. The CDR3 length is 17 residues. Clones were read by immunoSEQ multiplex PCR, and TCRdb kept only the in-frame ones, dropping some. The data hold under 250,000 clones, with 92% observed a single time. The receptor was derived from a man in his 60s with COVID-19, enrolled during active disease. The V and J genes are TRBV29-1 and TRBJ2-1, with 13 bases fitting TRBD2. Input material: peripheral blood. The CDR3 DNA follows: TGCAGCGCTCGAGGGACTAGCGGGAAGGTGGGACACAATGAGCAGTTCTTC. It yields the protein CSARGTSGKVGHNEQFF.